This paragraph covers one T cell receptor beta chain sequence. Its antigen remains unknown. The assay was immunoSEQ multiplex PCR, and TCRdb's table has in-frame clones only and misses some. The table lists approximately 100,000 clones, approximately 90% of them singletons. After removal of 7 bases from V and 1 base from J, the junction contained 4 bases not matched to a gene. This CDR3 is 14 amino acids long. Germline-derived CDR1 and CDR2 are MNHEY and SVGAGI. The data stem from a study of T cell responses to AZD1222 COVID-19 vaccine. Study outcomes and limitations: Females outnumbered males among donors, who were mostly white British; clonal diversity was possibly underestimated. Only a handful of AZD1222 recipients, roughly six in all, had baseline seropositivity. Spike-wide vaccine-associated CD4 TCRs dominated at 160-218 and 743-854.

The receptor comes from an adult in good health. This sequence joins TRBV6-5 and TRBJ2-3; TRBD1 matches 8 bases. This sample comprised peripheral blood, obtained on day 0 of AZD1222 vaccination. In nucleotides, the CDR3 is TGTGCCAGCAAAAAACAGGGGGGCACAGATACGCAGTATTTT. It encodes CASKKQGGTDTQYF.